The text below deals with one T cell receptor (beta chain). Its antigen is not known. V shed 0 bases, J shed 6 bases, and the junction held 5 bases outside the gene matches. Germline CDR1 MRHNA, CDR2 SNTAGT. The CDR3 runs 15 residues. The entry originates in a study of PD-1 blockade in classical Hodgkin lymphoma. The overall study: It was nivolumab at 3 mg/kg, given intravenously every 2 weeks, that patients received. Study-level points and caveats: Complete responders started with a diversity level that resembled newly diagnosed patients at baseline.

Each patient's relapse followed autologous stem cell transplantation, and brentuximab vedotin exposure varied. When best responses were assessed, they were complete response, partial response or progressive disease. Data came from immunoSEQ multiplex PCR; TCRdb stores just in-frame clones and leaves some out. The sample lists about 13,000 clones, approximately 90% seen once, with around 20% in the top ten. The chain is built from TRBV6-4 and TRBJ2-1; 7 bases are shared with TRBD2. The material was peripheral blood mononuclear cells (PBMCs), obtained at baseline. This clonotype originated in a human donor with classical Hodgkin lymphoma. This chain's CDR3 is CASSDSRSGANEQFF. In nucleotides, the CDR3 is TGTGCCAGCAGTGACTCTAGGAGCGGGGCCAATGAGCAGTTCTTC.